This TCR beta chain is drawn from a study of Tregs in tolerant kidney transplant recipients. Study results and caveats: Validation in larger populations is needed because few patients were studied. Activated donor B cell expansion appeared to reveal the most relevant donor-specific TCRbeta repertoire. In tolerant patients, donor-specific Tregs outgrew total Tregs, suggesting antigen-driven expansion.

TCRdb's table, derived via immunoSEQ multiplex PCR, lists solely in-frame clones and lacks some. The repertoire has tens of thousands of clones, roughly 80% of them found once; the top ten carry roughly 24%. With regard to this clone: The antigen is unknown.

Trimming left V 8 bases short and J 3 bases short, with 11 bases between. This CDR3 contains 13 residues. CDR1 and CDR2 (germline): SEHNR, FQNEAQ (reference sequence). Related graft donors supplied nonmyeloablative bone marrow transplants, and mixed chimerism was transient. Unstimulated regulatory T cells (CD4+CD25+CD127-), CD4+CD25- non-regulatory cells, CD4 and CD8 cells were FACS-sorted from thawed PBMCs. The receptor was isolated from a human patient who received a combined kidney and bone marrow transplant. T cells may partly derive from the graft donor. The rearrangement joins TRBV7-9 to TRBJ1-3; D possibly corresponds to TRBD1 (5 bases). Sequenced here: CD8+ T cells from blood (PBMCs), sampled 6 months after the transplant. Here the CDR3 DNA reads TGTGCCAGCGGGGGGGTTATTGGAAACACCATATATTTT. As protein: CASGGVIGNTIYF.